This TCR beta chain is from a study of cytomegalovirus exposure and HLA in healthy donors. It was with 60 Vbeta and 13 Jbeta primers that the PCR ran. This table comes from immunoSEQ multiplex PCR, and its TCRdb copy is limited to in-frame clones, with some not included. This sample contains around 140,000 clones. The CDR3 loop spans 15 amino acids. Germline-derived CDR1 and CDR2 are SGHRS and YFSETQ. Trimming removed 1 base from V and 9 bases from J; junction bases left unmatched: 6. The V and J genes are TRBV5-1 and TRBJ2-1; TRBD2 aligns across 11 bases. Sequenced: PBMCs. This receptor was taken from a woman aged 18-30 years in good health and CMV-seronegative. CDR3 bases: TGCGCCAGCAGCTTGTCACTAGCGGGAGTTGGTGAGCAGTTCTTC. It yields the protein CASSLSLAGVGEQFF.